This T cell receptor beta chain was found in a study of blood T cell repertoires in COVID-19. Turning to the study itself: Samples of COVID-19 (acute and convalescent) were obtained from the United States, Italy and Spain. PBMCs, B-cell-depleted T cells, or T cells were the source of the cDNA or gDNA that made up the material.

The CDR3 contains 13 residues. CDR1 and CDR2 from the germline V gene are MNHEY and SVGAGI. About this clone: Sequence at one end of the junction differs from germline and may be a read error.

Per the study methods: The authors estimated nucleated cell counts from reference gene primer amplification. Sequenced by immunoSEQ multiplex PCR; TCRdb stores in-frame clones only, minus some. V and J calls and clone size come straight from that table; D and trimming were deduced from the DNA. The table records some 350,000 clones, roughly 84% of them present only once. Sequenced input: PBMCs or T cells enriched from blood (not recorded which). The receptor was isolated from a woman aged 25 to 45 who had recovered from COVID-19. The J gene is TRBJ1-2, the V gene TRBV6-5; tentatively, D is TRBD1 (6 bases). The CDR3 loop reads CASRILAGAWGEF. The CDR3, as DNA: TGTGCCAGCAGGATTTTGGCAGGGGCCTGGGGAGAGTTC.